A selection of T cell receptor beta chains follows, all from one sample in a study of OX40 agonist ivuxolimab in advanced cancers. Libraries were prepared by immunoSEQ multiplex PCR; TCRdb keeps only in-frame clonotypes and omits some of them. The data contain fewer than 75,000 clones, 88% of them singletons. The sample consisted of CD4+ or CD8+ T cells sorted from blood, taken in a trial of the OX40 agonist ivuxolimab. The receptors here all came from an adult with an advanced solid tumor such as melanoma, head and neck, liver or kidney cancer. CDR3s include the opening cysteine and the closing phenylalanine or tryptophan. D genes are given only for firm matches.

V gene	D gene	CDR3 length	J gene	CDR3 protein
TRBV11-2	NA	15	TRBJ2-7	CASSPSSRPTYEQYF
TRBV10-3	NA	14	TRBJ1-2	CAISEAWGGNGYTF
TRBV6-5	TRBD1	13	TRBJ2-1	CASSRQGYNEQFF
TRBV5-1	TRBD1	15	TRBJ1-6	CASSSGTGYNSPLHF
TRBV7-2	TRBD2	14	TRBJ2-7	CASSTSGGPREQYF
TRBV6-1	NA	16	TRBJ2-6	CASSEVGFSGANVLTF
TRBV28	NA	11	TRBJ1-1	CATWMNTEAFF
TRBV7-9	NA	15	TRBJ2-7	CASSPPGGGEYEQYF
TRBV6-4	NA	13	TRBJ1-2	CASSDDTGKGYTF
TRBV15	NA	13	TRBJ2-2	CATSRVYTGELFF
TRBV5-1	NA	14	TRBJ2-3	CASSPQGGVGTQYF
TRBV19	NA	13	TRBJ2-1	CASRNLDGDEQFF
TRBV11-3	NA	14	TRBJ1-2	CASSLDGEGNGYTF
TRBV5-6	NA	15	TRBJ2-1	CASSNPRRMANEQFF
TRBV28	NA	12	TRBJ2-7	CASSLLSYEQYF
TRBV11-3	NA	12	TRBJ2-3	CASSLQGDTQYF
TRBV11-2	NA	16	TRBJ1-3	CASSLVVTASGNTIYF
TRBV6-5	NA	13	TRBJ1-6	CATRTGLGSPLHF
TRBV15	NA	15	TRBJ2-1	CATSRERGRYNEQFF
TRBV6-5	NA	12	TRBJ2-7	CASSHGGYEQYF
TRBV15	NA	15	TRBJ2-7	CATSSEGLLGAEQYF
TRBV5-4	NA	13	TRBJ2-7	CASSFDIMREQYF
TRBV2	NA	13	TRBJ2-5	CASRDPGEETQYF
TRBV7-6	TRBD2	14	TRBJ2-7	CASSLGLAGAEQYF
TRBV18	NA	13	TRBJ2-1	CASSPGWENEQFF
TRBV5-4	NA	14	TRBJ2-7	CASSHRSGSGEQYF
TRBV6-1	TRBD1	14	TRBJ1-5	CASSDTGGHQPQHF
TRBV19	NA	12	TRBJ1-2	CASSIASYGYTF
TRBV15	NA	17	TRBJ1-3	CATSRDFTGTSGNTIYF
TRBV28	TRBD2	15	TRBJ2-7	CATIASGTNYGEQYF
TRBV28	TRBD2	12	TRBJ2-3	CASGLAADTQYF
TRBV4-1	NA	16	TRBJ1-5	CASTEQVSQGNQPQHF
TRBV6-5	TRBD1	14	TRBJ2-7	CASTRTGPSYEQYF
TRBV12-2	NA	13	TRBJ2-5	CASRLVAHPRIYF
TRBV5-1	NA	14	TRBJ2-1	CASSSGLMRNEQFF
TRBV5-4	NA	14	TRBJ2-7	CASSRYSSSYEQYF
TRBV7-9	NA	13	TRBJ1-1	CASRRDGDTEAFF
TRBV19	TRBD2	16	TRBJ2-5	CASSSPGTSFQETQYF
TRBV4-2	TRBD2	18	TRBJ2-3	CASSLSGRAGFKIVTQYF
TRBV28	NA	15	TRBJ2-1	CASNIPPAEYNEQFF
TRBV30	NA	12	TRBJ1-2	CAWSWEGNGYTF
TRBV5-4	TRBD2	12	TRBJ2-2	CASSLAAGELFF
TRBV5-1	TRBD1	15	TRBJ1-2	CASSYEQGANYGYTF
TRBV7-8	NA	15	TRBJ1-3	CASSPRGASGNTIYF
TRBV6-6	TRBD1	14	TRBJ2-7	CASTLGQGLDEQYF
TRBV25-1	NA	14	TRBJ1-6	CASRSSRADSPLHF
TRBV5-1	TRBD2	18	TRBJ2-3	CASSPGTSGLISTDTQYF
TRBV6-1	NA	11	TRBJ1-2	CASSKFYGYTF
TRBV6-5	TRBD2	13	TRBJ2-1	CASSLAGGLEQFF
TRBV4-1	NA	16	TRBJ2-7	CASSQDSLAPLYEQYF
TRBV5-1	TRBD2	14	TRBJ2-3	CASSMTSGAGTQYF